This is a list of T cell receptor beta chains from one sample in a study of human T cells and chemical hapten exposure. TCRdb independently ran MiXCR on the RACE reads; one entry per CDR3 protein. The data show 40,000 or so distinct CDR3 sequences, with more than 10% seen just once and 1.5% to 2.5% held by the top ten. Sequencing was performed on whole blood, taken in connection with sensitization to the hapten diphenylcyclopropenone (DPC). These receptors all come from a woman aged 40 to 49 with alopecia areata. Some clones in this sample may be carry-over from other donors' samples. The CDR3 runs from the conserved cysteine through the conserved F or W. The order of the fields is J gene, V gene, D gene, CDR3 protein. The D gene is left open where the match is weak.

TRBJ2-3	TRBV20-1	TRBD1	CSARDLAGQGAGNTQYF
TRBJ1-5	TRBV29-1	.	CSVGQELNQPQHF
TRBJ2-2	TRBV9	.	CASSAWGTGELFF
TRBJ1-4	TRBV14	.	CASSLKAGAINEKLFF
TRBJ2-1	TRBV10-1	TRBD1	CASSRDRYYNEQFF
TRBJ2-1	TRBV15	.	CATSRDVASGQFF
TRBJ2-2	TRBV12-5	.	CASGLERGTGTGELFF
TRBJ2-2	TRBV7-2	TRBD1	CASSLAGQGSRTGELFF
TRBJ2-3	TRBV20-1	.	CSARYSASNTDTQYF
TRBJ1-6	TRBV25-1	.	CASRLGGSPLHF
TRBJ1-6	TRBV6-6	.	CASSPRQIQGSPLHF
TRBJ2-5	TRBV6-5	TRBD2	CASSHRTSGAQETQYF
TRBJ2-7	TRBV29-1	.	CSVEGTGEQYF
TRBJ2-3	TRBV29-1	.	CSARRIGGVTDTQYF
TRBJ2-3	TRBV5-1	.	CASSLGQDGDTQYF
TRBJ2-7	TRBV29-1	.	CSVGAGIEQYF
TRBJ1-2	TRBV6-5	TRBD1	CASSVDRAQRGYTF
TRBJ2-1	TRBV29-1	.	CSVGTNEQFF
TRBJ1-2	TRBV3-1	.	CASSQDGSNGYGYTF
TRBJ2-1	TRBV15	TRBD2	CATSETSGGAIGYNEQFF
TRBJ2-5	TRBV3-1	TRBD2	CASSQGAGVQETQYF
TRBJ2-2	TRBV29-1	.	CSVATPGAGELFF
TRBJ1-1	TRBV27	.	CASLSGARTEAFF
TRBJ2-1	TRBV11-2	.	CASSLERYGNEQFF
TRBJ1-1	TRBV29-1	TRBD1	CSVFGQGNTEAFF
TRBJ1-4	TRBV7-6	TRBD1	CASSAGQGDEKLFF
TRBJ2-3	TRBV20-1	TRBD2	CSARVPSGSANTQYF
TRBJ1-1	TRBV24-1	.	CATSDGGLEAFF
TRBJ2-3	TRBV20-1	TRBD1	CSASPGQGRTDTQYF
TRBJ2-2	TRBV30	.	CARRNTGELFF
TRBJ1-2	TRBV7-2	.	CASSLGQRNYGYTF